This T cell receptor beta chain comes out of a study of shared clonotypes between healthy human individuals. The CDR3 sequence is 18 residues long. Germline CDR1 MGHRA, CDR2 YSYEKL. The V end was cut by 0 bases, the J end by 8 bases, with 25 bases between. Only CD45RO-negative cells positively selected for CCR7 counted as naive CD8 cells, so terminally differentiated effector memory CD45RA+ cells were excluded. For this clone: What it recognizes is unknown.

Data came from immunoSEQ multiplex PCR; TCRdb stores just in-frame clones and leaves some out. The sample lists 560,000 or so clones, 95% to 96% occurring once. Study conclusions and caveats: Large sequencing depth failed to make sorted-subset sequencing complete, rarefaction showed. Estimated richness values were generally larger in naive subsets than in memory subsets. Some naive CD4 clonotypes, around 4.9%, turned up in common across a few donors.

The receptor's source is a young woman in good health. Sequencing was performed on naive CD8+ T cells sorted from blood. The chain employs TRBV4-1 and TRBJ1-2; D is unclear. CDR3 sequence: CASSQDPWAVSDPGGYTF. The DNA of the CDR3 is TGCGCCAGCAGCCAAGATCCTTGGGCCGTATCAGACCCTGGCGGCTACACCTTC.